These T cell receptor beta chains were read from a single sample in a study of sequential checkpoint blockade in melanoma. Clones were read by immunoSEQ multiplex PCR, and TCRdb kept only the in-frame ones, dropping some. Here the sample spans fewer than 9,500 clones, around 24% being singletons. Sequenced here: tumor tissue (inferred from file names), sampled from a patient given nivolumab and ipilimumab in sequence. All receptors come from a human donor with melanoma. CDR3s include the opening cysteine and the closing phenylalanine or tryptophan. D genes are given only for firm matches. Size is stated for part of the rows, as once, few or many counts, or as a class when the clone is expanded.

>.|many|TRBJ1-5|TRBV6-8
TGTGCCAGCAGACCGCTGACAGATCTCAATCAGCCCCAGCATTTT
CASRPLTDLNQPQHF
>.|medium-sized|TRBJ1-5|TRBV9
TGTGCCAGCAGCCCCACAGGGCATCAGCCCCAGCATTTT
CASSPTGHQPQHF
>.|many|TRBJ1-2|TRBV7-2
TGTGCCAGCAGCACACGGGACGGCTATGGCTACACCTTC
CASSTRDGYGYTF
>.|medium-sized|TRBJ2-1|TRBV11-3
TGTGCCAGCAGCCCCCCCCCGAGTGGGCACCTCTACAATGAGCAGTTCTTC
CASSPPPSGHLYNEQFF
>.|.|TRBJ2-3|TRBV10-2
TGCGCCAGCACCGGTCTGGTGACGAGGGATACGCAGTATTTT
CASTGLVTRDTQYF
>.|once|TRBJ2-3|TRBV19
TGTGCCAGTAGTATAAGGGGCCCCTTTCCGACAGATACGCAGTATTTT
CASSIRGPFPTDTQYF
>.|few|TRBJ2-3|TRBV6-8
TGTGCCAGCAGTGACAGTCAGGGGTCGACAGATACGCAGTATTTT
CASSDSQGSTDTQYF
>.|.|TRBJ2-3|TRBV6-8
TGTGCCAGCAGGGAGGATTACTCGGTGTTCTACACAGATACGCAGTATTTT
CASREDYSVFYTDTQYF
>.|.|TRBJ1-2|TRBV14
TGTGCCAGCAGCCAAGGTGGGGGAGTATTTGGCTACACCTTC
CASSQGGGVFGYTF
>.|.|TRBJ1-1|TRBV4-2
TGTGCCAGCAGGACAAGGGGGAACACTGAAGCTTTCTTT
CASRTRGNTEAFF
>.|.|TRBJ2-4|TRBV9
TGTGCCAGCAGCGTACCTTTGGGGGGAGGAGGCGACATTCAGTACTTC
CASSVPLGGGGDIQYF
>TRBD2|medium-sized|TRBJ2-2|TRBV4-1
TGCGCCAGCAGCCTTGGGACTAGACCCGGGGAGCTGTTTTTT
CASSLGTRPGELFF
>.|many|TRBJ2-2|TRBV11-3
TGTGCCAGCAGCTTGGGTGGTAACACCGGGGAGCTGTTTTTT
CASSLGGNTGELFF
>.|.|TRBJ2-1|TRBV14
TGTGCCAGCAGCTCTTACAATGAGCAGTTCTTC
CASSSYNEQFF
>TRBD2|medium-sized|TRBJ2-5|TRBV19
TGTGCCAGTAGTATTTGGACTAGCGGACAAGAGACCCAGTACTTC
CASSIWTSGQETQYF
>TRBD1|.|TRBJ1-1|TRBV19
TGTGCCAGTAGTTCGGACAGGTTACCTAACACTGAAGCTTTCTTT
CASSSDRLPNTEAFF
>TRBD1|.|TRBJ2-2|TRBV5-1
TGCGCCAGCAGCGCAGGGACAGGGTGGTCCGGGGAGCTGTTTTTT
CASSAGTGWSGELFF
>TRBD1|few|TRBJ2-1|TRBV12-5
TGTGCCAGCAACACGGGACAGGGGGTCTCTGAGCAGTTCTTC
CASNTGQGVSEQFF
>.|.|TRBJ2-1|TRBV19
TGTGCCAGTAGTATAGTGCGGGGCGGCTCCTACAATGAGCAGTTCTTC
CASSIVRGGSYNEQFF
>.|few|TRBJ2-4|TRBV11-3
TGTGCCAGCAGCTTATTACGGGGGCTCGCCAAAAACATTCAGTACTTC
CASSLLRGLAKNIQYF
>.|few|TRBJ1-5|TRBV16
TGTGCCAGCAGCGCTCAGGGCCAGCCCCAGCATTTT
CASSAQGQPQHF
>.|.|TRBJ2-1|TRBV19
TGTGCCAGTAGTATCCGGGCCCAGGGGGGAGGTGAGCAGTTCTTC
CASSIRAQGGGEQFF
>.|few|TRBJ2-1|TRBV11-3
TGTGCCAGCTGTATAGACACCTACTACAATGAGCAGTTCTTC
CASCIDTYYNEQFF
>TRBD2|many|TRBJ2-1|TRBV11-3
TGTGCCAGCAGCTCCATCACTAGCGGGAGCAACTATGAGCAGTTCTTC
CASSSITSGSNYEQFF
>TRBD2|medium-sized|TRBJ2-3|TRBV9
TGTGCCAGCAGCGCGGAAGATAGCGGGACCACAGATACGCAGTATTTT
CASSAEDSGTTDTQYF
>.|.|TRBJ2-5|TRBV10-2
TGCGCCAGCAGTGAGTTTGTCTGGGAGACCCAGTACTTC
CASSEFVWETQYF
>.|.|TRBJ1-2|TRBV30
TGTGCCTGGAGTGCCGCCGGGGGAGCTATGTTCGGCTACACCTTC
CAWSAAGGAMFGYTF
>TRBD2|.|TRBJ2-2|TRBV10-2
TGCGCCAGCAGGACTAGCGGGGACACCGGGGAGCTGTTTTTT
CASRTSGDTGELFF
>TRBD1|.|TRBJ2-3|TRBV6-8
TGTGCCAGCAGTTACACCAGGACAGGGGGCCGAGATACGCAGTATTTT
CASSYTRTGGRDTQYF
>.|few|TRBJ2-1|TRBV10-3
TGTGCCATCAGTGAGTCATGGGGCAGCTCCTACAATGAGCAGTTCTTC
CAISESWGSSYNEQFF
>.|.|TRBJ1-5|TRBV23-1
TGCGCCAGCAGCCAAGAAGGTGGACTTGCCCAGCATTTT
CASSQEGGLAQHF
>.|few|TRBJ1-2|TRBV4-1
TGCGCCAGCAGCCAAGGGGGAACAGGAGCTAACTATGGCTACACCTTC
CASSQGGTGANYGYTF
>TRBD2|.|TRBJ2-5|TRBV19
TGTGCCAGTAGTAGAACTAGCGGGAGATCTGACGAGACCCAGTACTTC
CASSRTSGRSDETQYF
>TRBD1|.|TRBJ2-1|TRBV5-1
TGCGCCAGCAGCCCCTCTGGCCCCACACACAGGGGATACAATGAGCAGTTCTTC
CASSPSGPTHRGYNEQFF
>TRBD1|.|TRBJ1-1|TRBV5-1
TGCGCCAGCAGCGTCACTCAGGGGGCCACTGAAGCTTTCTTT
CASSVTQGATEAFF
>.|.|TRBJ2-1|TRBV10-2
TGCGCCAGCAGTGCGCAGTACAATGAGCAGTTCTTC
CASSAQYNEQFF
>TRBD1|few|TRBJ1-5|TRBV28
TGTGCCAGCAGTCTCGGGACAGGGGGCAATAGCAATCAGCCCCAGCATTTT
CASSLGTGGNSNQPQHF
>TRBD2|once|TRBJ2-1|TRBV19
TGTGCCAGTAGTATAAACGGACTAGCGCTCGCCTACAATGAGCAGTTCTTC
CASSINGLALAYNEQFF
>.|few|TRBJ1-5|TRBV27
TGTGCCAGCAGTTTATCCCAGACAGGCTCTCAGCCCCAGCATTTT
CASSLSQTGSQPQHF
>.|.|TRBJ2-3|TRBV9
TGTGCCAGCAGCGTAGTCGGCGCAGATACGCAGTATTTT
CASSVVGADTQYF
>.|.|TRBJ1-2|TRBV18
TGTGCCAGCTCAGACAGAAATGCTAACTATGGCTACACCTTC
CASSDRNANYGYTF
>.|few|TRBJ2-1|TRBV6-8
TGTGCCATCAGTGCTGGTAGACAGTCACCCTACAATGAGCAGTTCTTC
CAISAGRQSPYNEQFF